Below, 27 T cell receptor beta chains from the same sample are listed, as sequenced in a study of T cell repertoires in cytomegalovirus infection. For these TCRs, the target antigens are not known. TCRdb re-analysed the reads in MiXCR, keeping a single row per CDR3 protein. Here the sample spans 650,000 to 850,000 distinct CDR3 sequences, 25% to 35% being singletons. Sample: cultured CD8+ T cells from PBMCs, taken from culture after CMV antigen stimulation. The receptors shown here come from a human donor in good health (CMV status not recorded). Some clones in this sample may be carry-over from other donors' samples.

The CDR3 nucleotides are TGTGCCAGCAGTGCACGGGATTTTCCTGAAGCTTTCTTT. Its translation: CASSARDFPEAFF. The V and J genes are TRBV9 and TRBJ1-1; D is uncertain. The V end lost 5 bases, the J end lost 6 bases, and 14 bases lay between the germline ends. The CDR3 contains 13 residues. CDR1 and CDR2 from the germline V gene are SGDLS and YYNGEE.

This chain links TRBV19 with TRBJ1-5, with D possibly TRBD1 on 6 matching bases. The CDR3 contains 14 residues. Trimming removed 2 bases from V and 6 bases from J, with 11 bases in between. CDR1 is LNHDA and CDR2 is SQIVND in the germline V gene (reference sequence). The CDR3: CASSIQGTAQPQHF. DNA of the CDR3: TGTGCCAGTAGTATACAGGGGACCGCTCAGCCCCAGCATTTT.

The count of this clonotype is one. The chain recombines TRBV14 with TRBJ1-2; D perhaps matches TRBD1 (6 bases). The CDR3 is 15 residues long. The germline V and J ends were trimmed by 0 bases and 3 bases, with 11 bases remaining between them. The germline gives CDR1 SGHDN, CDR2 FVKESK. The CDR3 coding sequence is TGTGCCAGCAGCCAAGATAGAACAGGGTACTATGGCTACACCTTC. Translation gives CASSQDRTGYYGYTF.

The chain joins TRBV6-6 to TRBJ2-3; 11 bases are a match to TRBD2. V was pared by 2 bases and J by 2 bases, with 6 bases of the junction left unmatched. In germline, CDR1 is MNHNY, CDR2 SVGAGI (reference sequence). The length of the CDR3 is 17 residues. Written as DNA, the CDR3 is TGTGCCAGCAGTTACCCCGAACTAGCGGGGGACACAGATACGCAGTATTTT. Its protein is CASSYPELAGDTDTQYF.

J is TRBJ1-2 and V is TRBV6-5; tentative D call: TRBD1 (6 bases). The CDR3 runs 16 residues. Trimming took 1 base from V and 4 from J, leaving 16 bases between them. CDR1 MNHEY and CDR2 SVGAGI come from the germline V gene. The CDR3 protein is CASSYFEEGGGYGYTF. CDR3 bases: TGTGCCAGCAGTTACTTTGAAGAGGGGGGCGGCTATGGCTACACCTTC.

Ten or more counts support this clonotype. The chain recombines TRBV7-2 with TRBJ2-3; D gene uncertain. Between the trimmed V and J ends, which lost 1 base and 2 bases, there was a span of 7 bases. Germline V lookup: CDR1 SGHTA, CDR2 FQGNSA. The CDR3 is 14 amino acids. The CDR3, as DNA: TGTGCCAGCAGCTTAGTCGGCTACACAGATACGCAGTATTTT. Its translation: CASSLVGYTDTQYF.

CDR3 coding DNA: TGTGCCAGCAGTTTAAGACTATCTGAGCAGTTCTTC. This sequence encodes CASSLRLSEQFF. The chain employs TRBV27 and TRBJ2-1, with a tentative D call TRBD2 (5 bases). The CDR3 length is 12 residues. V lost 2 bases and J 9 bases, leaving 8 bases between the germline ends. Germline V gene lookup returns CDR1 MNHEY and CDR2 SMNVEV (reference sequence).

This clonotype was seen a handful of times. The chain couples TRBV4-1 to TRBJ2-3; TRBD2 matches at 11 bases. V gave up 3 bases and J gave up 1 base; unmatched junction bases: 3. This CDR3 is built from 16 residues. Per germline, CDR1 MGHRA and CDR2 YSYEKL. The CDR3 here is CASSHLLAGGTDTQYF. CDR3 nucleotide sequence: TGCGCCAGCAGCCACCTACTAGCGGGGGGCACAGATACGCAGTATTTT.

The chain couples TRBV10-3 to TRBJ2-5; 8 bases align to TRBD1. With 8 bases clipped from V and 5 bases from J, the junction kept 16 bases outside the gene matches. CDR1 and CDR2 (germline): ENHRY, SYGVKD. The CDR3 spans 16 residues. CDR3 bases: TGTGCCATCGGGGGGCCGGACAGGGCGACTGTTGAGACCCAGTACTTC. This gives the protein CAIGGPDRATVETQYF.

This CDR3 reads CASSRAPGGNQPQHF. CDR3 nucleotides: TGTGCCAGCAGTCGCGCTCCAGGGGGCAATCAGCCCCAGCATTTT. V gene TRBV27 combines with J gene TRBJ1-5; TRBD1 is a possible D gene (6 bases). V dropped 5 bases and J dropped 2 bases, with 13 bases sitting between them. The CDR3 is 15 amino acids. Germline CDR1 and CDR2: MNHEY and SMNVEV (reference sequence).

The CDR3: CATSDPGGLGEKLFF. The CDR3 DNA is TGTGCCACCAGTGATCCGGGGGGCTTGGGTGAAAAACTGTTTTTT. The chain has TRBV24-1 and TRBJ1-4, with a tentative D call TRBD1 (6 bases). V lost 3 bases and J 7 bases, leaving 14 bases between the germline ends. The CDR3 contains 15 residues. The germline V gene has CDR1 KGHDR and CDR2 SFDVKD.

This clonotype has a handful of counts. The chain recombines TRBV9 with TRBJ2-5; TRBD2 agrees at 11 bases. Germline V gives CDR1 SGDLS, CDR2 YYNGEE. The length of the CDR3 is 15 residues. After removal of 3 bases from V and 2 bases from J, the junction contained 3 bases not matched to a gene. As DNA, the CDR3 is TGTGCCAGCAGCGCGGGACTAGCGGTTCAAGAGACCCAGTACTTC. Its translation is CASSAGLAVQETQYF. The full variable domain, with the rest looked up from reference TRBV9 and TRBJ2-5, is DSGVTQTPKHLITATGQRVTLRCSPRSGDLSVYWYQQSLDQGLQFLIQYYNGEERAKGNILERFSAQQFPDLHSELNLSSLELGDSALYFCASSAGLAVQETQYFGPGTRLLVL.

CDR3 nucleotides: TGTGCCAGCAGTTTAAGGTTAGCGGCCGGCCCCTACAATGAGCAGTTCTTC. Its protein is CASSLRLAAGPYNEQFF. The chain couples TRBV12-3 or TRBV12-4 to TRBJ2-1; a weak D match, TRBD2 (6 bases). The CDR3 runs to 17 residues. The ends were cut back, 2 bases at V and 2 bases at J, with 16 bases in the middle.

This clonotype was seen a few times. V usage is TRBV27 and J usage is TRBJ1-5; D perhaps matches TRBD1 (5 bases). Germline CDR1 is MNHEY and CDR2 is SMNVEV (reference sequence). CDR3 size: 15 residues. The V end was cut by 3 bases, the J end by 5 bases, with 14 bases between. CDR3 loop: CASSLGPGDYQPQHF. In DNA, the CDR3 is TGTGCCAGCAGTTTGGGGCCCGGGGATTATCAGCCCCAGCATTTT.

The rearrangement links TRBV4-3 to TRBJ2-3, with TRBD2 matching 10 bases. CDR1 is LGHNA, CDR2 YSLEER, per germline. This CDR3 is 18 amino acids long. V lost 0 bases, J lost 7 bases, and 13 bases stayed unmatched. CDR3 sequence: CASSQDHLAGAPENTQYF. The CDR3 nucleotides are TGCGCCAGCAGCCAAGATCATCTAGCGGGGGCCCCGGAGAATACGCAGTATTTT.

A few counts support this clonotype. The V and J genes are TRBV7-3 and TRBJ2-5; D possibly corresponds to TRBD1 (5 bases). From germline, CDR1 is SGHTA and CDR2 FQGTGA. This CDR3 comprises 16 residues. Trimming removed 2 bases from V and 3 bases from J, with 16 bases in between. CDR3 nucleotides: TGTGCCAGCAGCTTATCCGGGCACAGGAATGAAGAGACCCAGTACTTC. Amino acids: CASSLSGHRNEETQYF.

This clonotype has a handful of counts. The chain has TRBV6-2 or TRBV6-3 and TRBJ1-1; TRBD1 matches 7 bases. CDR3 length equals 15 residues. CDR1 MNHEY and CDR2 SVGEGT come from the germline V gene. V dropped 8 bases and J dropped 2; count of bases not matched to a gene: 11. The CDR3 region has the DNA TGTGCCAGCCGGGACAGATCAAAATTAAACACTGAAGCTTTCTTT. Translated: CASRDRSKLNTEAFF.

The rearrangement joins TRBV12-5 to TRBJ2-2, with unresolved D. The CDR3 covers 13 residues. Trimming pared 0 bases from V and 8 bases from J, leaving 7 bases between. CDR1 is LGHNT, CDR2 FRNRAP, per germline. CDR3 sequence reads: CASGLVPKGELFF. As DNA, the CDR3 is TGTGCTAGTGGTTTGGTTCCGAAAGGGGAGCTGTTTTTT.

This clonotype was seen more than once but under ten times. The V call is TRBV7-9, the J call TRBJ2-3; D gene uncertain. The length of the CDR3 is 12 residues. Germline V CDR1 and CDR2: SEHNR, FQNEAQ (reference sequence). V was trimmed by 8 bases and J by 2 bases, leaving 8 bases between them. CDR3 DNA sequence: TGTGCCAGCGCCTCTGCCACAGATACGCAGTATTTT. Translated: CASASATDTQYF.

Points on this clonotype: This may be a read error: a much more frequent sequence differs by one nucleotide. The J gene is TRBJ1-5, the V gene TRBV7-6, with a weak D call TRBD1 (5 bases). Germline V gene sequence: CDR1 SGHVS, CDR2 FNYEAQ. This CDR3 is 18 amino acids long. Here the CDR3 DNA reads TGTGACAGCAGCTTAAGCACGGGACTGAACCATAGCAATCAGCCCCAGCATTTT. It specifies CDSSLSTGLNHSNQPQHF.

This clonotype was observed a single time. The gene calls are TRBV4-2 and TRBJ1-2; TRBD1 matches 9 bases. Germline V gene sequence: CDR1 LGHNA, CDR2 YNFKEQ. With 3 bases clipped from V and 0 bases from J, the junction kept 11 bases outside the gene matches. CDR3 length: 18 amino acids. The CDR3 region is CASSHLPGQGETNYGYTF. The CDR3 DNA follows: TGTGCCAGCAGCCACCTACCGGGACAGGGAGAAACTAACTATGGCTACACCTTC.

In DNA, the CDR3 is TGTGCCAGCAAGGTGGGGGGCCTCCAACATGAGCAGTTCTTC. Amino acids: CASKVGGLQHEQFF. This chain uses TRBV6-2 or TRBV6-3 with TRBJ2-1; D tentatively reads TRBD1 or TRBD2 (6 bases each). Germline CDR1 is MNHEY and CDR2 is SVGEGT. The ends were cut back, 7 bases at V and 8 bases at J, with 18 bases in the middle. This CDR3 has 14 amino acids.

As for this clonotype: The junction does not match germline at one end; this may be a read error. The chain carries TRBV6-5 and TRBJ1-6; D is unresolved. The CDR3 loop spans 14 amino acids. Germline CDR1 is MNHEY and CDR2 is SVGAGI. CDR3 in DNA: TGTACCAGCAACAGCGAAGACTATAATTCACCCCTCCACTTT. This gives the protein CTSNSEDYNSPLHF.

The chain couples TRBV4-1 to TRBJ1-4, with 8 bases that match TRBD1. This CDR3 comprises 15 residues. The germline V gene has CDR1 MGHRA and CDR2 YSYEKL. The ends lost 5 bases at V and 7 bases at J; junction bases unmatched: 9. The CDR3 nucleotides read TGCGCCAGCAGCGACAAACAGGGGGGAGGTGAAAAACTGTTTTTT. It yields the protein CASSDKQGGGEKLFF.

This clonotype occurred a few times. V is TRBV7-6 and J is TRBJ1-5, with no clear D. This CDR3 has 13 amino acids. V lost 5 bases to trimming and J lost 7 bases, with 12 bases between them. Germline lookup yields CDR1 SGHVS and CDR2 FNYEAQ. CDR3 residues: CASSESSGQPQHF. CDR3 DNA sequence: TGTGCCAGCAGCGAGAGTTCAGGACAGCCCCAGCATTTT.

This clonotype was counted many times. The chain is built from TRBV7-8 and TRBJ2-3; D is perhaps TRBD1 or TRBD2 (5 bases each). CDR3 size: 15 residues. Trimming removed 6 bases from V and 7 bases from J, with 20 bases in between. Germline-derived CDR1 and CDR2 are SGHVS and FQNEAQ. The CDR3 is CASRGLSESGNTQYF. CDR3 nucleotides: TGTGCCAGCAGGGGGCTTTCAGAAAGCGGAAATACGCAGTATTTT. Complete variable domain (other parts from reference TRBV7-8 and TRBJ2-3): GAGVSQSPRYKVAKRGQDVALRCDPISGHVSLFWYQQALGQGPEFLTYFQNEAQLDKSGLPSDRFFAERPEGSVSTLKIQRTQQEDSAVYLCASRGLSESGNTQYFGPGTRLTVL.

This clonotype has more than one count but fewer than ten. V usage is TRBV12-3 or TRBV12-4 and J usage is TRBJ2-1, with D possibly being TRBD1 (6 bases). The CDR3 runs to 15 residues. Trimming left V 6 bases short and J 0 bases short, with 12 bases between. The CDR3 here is CASSPTRGSYNEQFF. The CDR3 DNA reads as TGTGCCAGCAGCCCTACCAGGGGCTCCTACAATGAGCAGTTCTTC.